This T cell receptor (beta chain) emerged from a study of radiotherapy plus CTLA-4 blockade in lung cancer. Generated by immunoSEQ multiplex PCR, the TCRdb table keeps only in-frame clones and is missing some. The top ten clones hold 7.8% of a sample with tens of thousands of clones, over 75% of them seen once. Treatment of patients with chemo-refractory metastatic non-small-cell lung cancer consisted of focal radiation plus CTLA-4 blockade with ipilimumab. The CDR3 is 16 residues long. Trimming removed 3 bases from V and 4 bases from J; junction bases left unmatched: 12. Germline V gene lookup returns CDR1 SGHRS and CDR2 YFSETQ.

The chain links TRBV5-1 to TRBJ2-5; 7 nucleotides match TRBD2. The TCR was taken from a human donor with non-small cell lung cancer whose response to radiotherapy plus ipilimumab could not be evaluated. This material consisted of peripheral blood, taken from a patient treated with radiotherapy plus ipilimumab. The DNA for the CDR3 is TGCGCCAGCAGCTCAGGGTCCCCCGGGGGGAGAGAGACCCAGTACTTC. Residues: CASSSGSPGGRETQYF. Variable domain in full (rest from reference TRBV5-1 and TRBJ2-5): KAGVTQTPRYLIKTRGQQVTLSCSPISGHRSVSWYQQTPGQGLQFLFEYFSETQRNKGNFPGRFSGRQFSNSRSEMNVSTLELGDSALYLCASSSGSPGGRETQYFGPGTRLLVL.